This T cell receptor (beta chain) was documented in a study of control samples from healthy donors and cancer patients. In the case of this clone: One end of the junction is discordant with germline, which a read error may explain.

This CDR3 region has 15 residues. Germline V gene lookup returns CDR1 SSHAT and CDR2 FNYEAQ (reference sequence). Some clones are missing from TCRdb's copy, which holds only in-frame ones; the method was immunoSEQ multiplex PCR. The profile covers around 120,000 clones, with 85% to 90% appearing a single time and around 1.1% taken by the ten largest. This clonotype was obtained from a woman in her forties or fifties with colorectal cancer. The chain joins TRBV7-7 to TRBJ2-1, with D maybe TRBD2 (6 bases). The material sequenced was PBMCs. CDR3 in amino acids: CASSPHPSGRQEQFF. CDR3 nucleotide sequence: TGTGCTAGCAGCCCACACCCCTCCGGGAGACAAGAGCAGTTCTTC. Filled out from reference TRBV7-7 and TRBJ2-1, the complete variable domain reads GAGVSQSPRYKVTKRGQDVTLRCDPISSHATLYWYQQALGQGPEFLTYFNYEAQPDKSGLPSDRFSAERPEGSISTLTIQRTEQRDSAMYRCASSPHPSGRQEQFFGPGTRLTVL.